Listed here are 21 T cell receptor beta chains from one sample, sequenced in a study of low-dose radiotherapy and immunotherapy resistance in tumors. Alpha and beta chains were covered, as first-strand cDNA relied on TRAV- and TRBV-specific primers. Both a constant-region primer and a V-primer adapter served to amplify TCRs across 20 PCR cycles. TCRdb analysed the reads with MiXCR anew, one entry per CDR3 protein. The sample has around 10,000 distinct CDR3 sequences; approximately 69% are singletons. These receptors all come from a human donor with advanced metastatic prostate, ovarian, gallbladder or colorectal cancer (not recorded which). This table probably holds off-target reads from a library built for another chain.

This sequence joins TRBV6-8 and TRBJ1-2, with 7 bases fitting TRBD1. The CDR3 sequence is 11 residues long. Germline CDR1 and CDR2: MNHGY and SAAAGT. After removal of 7 bases from V and 7 bases from J, the junction contained 3 bases not matched to a gene. The CDR3: CASTKGAGYTF. The CDR3, as DNA: TGTGCCAGCACCAAGGGGGCTGGCTACACCTTC.

The gene calls are TRBV6-2 or TRBV6-3 and TRBJ2-7, with a possible D match to TRBD2 (5 bases). V was trimmed by 6 bases and J by 2 bases, leaving 17 bases between them. In germline, CDR1 is MNHEY, CDR2 SVGEGT. This CDR3 comprises 15 residues. The CDR3 here is CASRELMKRTYEQYF. As DNA, the CDR3 is TGTGCCAGCAGGGAACTCATGAAGCGGACCTACGAGCAGTACTTC.

This chain joins TRBV7-3 and TRBJ1-1; D unresolved. Trimming took off 3 bases at V and 6 bases at J, with 17 bases between the two ends. Germline V CDR1 and CDR2: SGHTA, FQGTGA. The CDR3 spans 15 residues. This chain's CDR3 is CASSFQPLPVSEAFF. The CDR3 DNA is TGTGCCAGCAGCTTCCAGCCTTTGCCCGTCTCTGAAGCTTTCTTT.

The chain carries TRBV19 and TRBJ1-1; D uncertain. V lost 3 bases and J lost 4, with 12 bases in between. CDR1 and CDR2 (germline): LNHDA, SQIVND (reference sequence). CDR3 length: 14 residues. In DNA form, the CDR3 reads TGTGCCAGTAGTATTGTAGAGGGTCCCACTGAAGCTTTCTTT. This sequence encodes CASSIVEGPTEAFF.

The chain combines TRBV6-1 with TRBJ2-3; 11 bases are shared with TRBD2. CDR3 length equals 15 residues. Germline V gene sequence: CDR1 MNHNS, CDR2 SASEGT. The V gene end was trimmed by 4 bases and the J gene end by 4 bases; junction bases not matched to a gene: 4. CDR3 in DNA: TGTGCCAGCAGTGCAACACTAGCGGGAGCAGATACGCAGTATTTT. Its translation: CASSATLAGADTQYF.

This rearrangement joins TRBV6-2 or TRBV6-3 to TRBJ2-5; D is perhaps TRBD1 (6 bases). Trimming stripped 8 bases from V and 4 bases from J, with 14 bases between. CDR3 length: 13 residues. Germline CDR1 reads MNHEY; CDR2 reads SVGEGT. In nucleotides, the CDR3 is TGTGCCAGCGGGACAAGGGCTTCAGAGACCCAGTACTTC. This codes for CASGTRASETQYF.

The genes are TRBV18 and TRBJ1-1; possibly TRBD1 for D (5 bases). Trimming took 1 base from V and 7 from J, leaving 7 bases between them. This CDR3 comprises 12 residues. The germline gives CDR1 KGHSH, CDR2 LQKENI. The CDR3 region is CASSPRDREAFF. The CDR3 DNA reads as TGTGCCAGCTCACCACGGGACCGTGAAGCTTTCTTT. The full variable domain, with the rest looked up from reference TRBV18 and TRBJ1-1, is NAGVMQNPRHLVRRRGQEARLRCSPMKGHSHVYWYRQLPEEGLKFMVYLQKENIIDESGMPKERFSAEFPKEGPSILRIQQVVRGDSAAYFCASSPRDREAFFGQGTRLTVV.

The genes are TRBV19 and TRBJ1-6; no definite D call. This CDR3 is built from 13 residues. V lost 3 bases to trimming and J lost 14 bases, with 14 bases between them. Germline V CDR1 and CDR2: LNHDA, SQIVND (reference sequence). The chain's CDR3 is CASSIGTTSTLHF. CDR3 nucleotides: TGTGCCAGTAGTATTGGTACAACCTCCACCCTCCACTTT.

In regard to this clonotype: Germline and junction disagree at one end, which may indicate a read error. The rearrangement uses TRBV7-9 and TRBJ2-1; 8 bases agree with TRBD1. This CDR3 region has 14 residues. Germline V CDR1 and CDR2: SEHNR, FQNEAQ (reference sequence). DNA of the CDR3: TGTGCCAGCAGCACCGGGACAGGAGGGGATGAGCAGTTCTTT. It encodes CASSTGTGGDEQFF.

The gene calls are TRBV2 and TRBJ2-7; TRBD1 or TRBD2 may be the D gene (5 bases each). Looked up from germline, CDR1 is SNHLY and CDR2 is FYNNEI. V lost 7 bases, J lost 4 bases, and 11 bases lay in between. This CDR3 comprises 12 residues. CDR3 in DNA: TGTGCCAGCACAGAGAGGGGTTACGAGCAGTACTTC. The encoded protein is CASTERGYEQYF.

The chain has TRBV4-2 and TRBJ2-7, with 8 bases fitting TRBD2. Germline loops: CDR1 LGHNA, CDR2 YNFKEQ. V trimming: 4 bases; J trimming: 3 bases; junction bases outside the gene matches: 11. This CDR3 has 16 amino acids. As DNA, the CDR3 is TGTGCCAGCAGCCCTTTTAGCGGGGAGCTACACTACGAGCAGTACTTC. Amino acids: CASSPFSGELHYEQYF.

The V call is TRBV19, the J call TRBJ1-1, with D perhaps matching TRBD1 (5 bases). V was shortened by 7 bases and J by 5 bases, with 17 bases between the two germline ends. Germline V gene sequence: CDR1 LNHDA, CDR2 SQIVND (reference sequence). This CDR3 contains 14 residues. The CDR3 reads CASNDYGGGTEAFF. The CDR3, as DNA: TGTGCCAGTAATGATTACGGGGGAGGGACTGAAGCTTTCTTT.

V usage is TRBV9 and J usage is TRBJ2-5; possibly TRBD2 for D (6 bases). V was cut by 3 bases and J by 1 base, with 16 bases left in between. Germline lookup yields CDR1 SGDLS and CDR2 YYNGEE. The CDR3 has 16 residues. DNA for the CDR3: TGTGCCAGCAGCGCTTGGAGGGGCCTGGCCCAAGAGACCCAGTACTTC. It codes for CASSAWRGLAQETQYF.

The CDR3 loop is CASSTDANTEAFF. CDR3 DNA: TGTGCCAGCAGTACAGATGCGAACACTGAAGCTTTCTTT. This rearrangement joins TRBV12-3 or TRBV12-4 to TRBJ1-1; the D is unclear. Between the trimmed V and J ends, which lost 5 bases and 1 base, there was a span of 8 bases. This CDR3 is 13 amino acids long.

The sample holds a few counts of this clonotype. The chain couples TRBV3-1 to TRBJ2-5, with TRBD2 matching over 7 bases. Germline assignment: CDR1 LGHDT and CDR2 YNNKEL (reference sequence). The CDR3 covers 16 residues. The V gene end was trimmed by 0 bases and the J gene end by 5 bases; junction bases not matched to a gene: 9. The CDR3 protein is CASSQESGGRRETQYF. In nucleotides, the CDR3 is TGTGCCAGCAGCCAAGAATCTGGCGGGAGAAGGGAGACCCAGTACTTC.

This chain connects TRBV5-4 to TRBJ2-1; no reliable D call. Germline CDR1 reads SGHNT; CDR2 reads YYREEE (reference sequence). Trimming took 3 bases from V and 5 from J, leaving 9 bases between them. This CDR3 spans 13 amino acids. The CDR3 here is CASSYSENNEQFF. The CDR3 nucleotides read TGTGCCAGCAGCTACTCCGAGAACAATGAGCAGTTCTTC.

This rearrangement joins TRBV29-1 to TRBJ1-2; D possibly corresponds to TRBD1 (6 bases). V was clipped by 8 bases and J by 7 bases, with 20 bases between them. Germline CDR1 reads SQVTM; CDR2 reads ANQGSEA. This CDR3 has 13 amino acids. The CDR3 sequence: CSFGGATSPGYTF. The CDR3, as DNA: TGCAGCTTTGGGGGGGCCACTTCCCCTGGCTACACCTTC.

This chain uses TRBV6-2 or TRBV6-3 with TRBJ2-7; tentative D call: TRBD1 (7 bases). This CDR3 is built from 14 residues. The V end was cut by 2 bases, the J end by 6 bases, with 14 bases between. The V gene's germline CDR1 is MNHEY and CDR2 SVGEGT. CDR3 sequence (DNA): TGTGCCAGCAGTTACGGGCGGAGGGGGCGCGAGCAGTACTTC. Its protein product is CASSYGRRGREQYF.

CDR3 in DNA: TGTGCCAGCAGCGTAGATTCCGGAGGATGGGAGACCCAGTACTTC. It translates to CASSVDSGGWETQYF. The V gene is TRBV9, the J gene TRBJ2-5; maybe TRBD2 (5 bases). There are 15 residues in the CDR3. The V gene lost 0 bases and the J gene lost 5 bases, with 14 bases spanning the gap. CDR1 is SGDLS, CDR2 YYNGEE, per germline.

The J gene is TRBJ2-1, the V gene TRBV28; TRBD2 aligns across 11 bases. V trimming: 5 bases; J trimming: 4 bases; junction bases outside the gene matches: 7. The CDR3 totals 16 residues. Germline V CDR1 and CDR2: MDHEN, SYDVKM. The CDR3 is CASSPSGRTTYNEQFF. The CDR3 coding sequence is TGTGCCAGCAGTCCTAGCGGGAGGACTACATACAATGAGCAGTTCTTC. Variable domain in full (rest from reference TRBV28 and TRBJ2-1): DVKVTQSSRYLVKRTGEKVFLECVQDMDHENMFWYRQDPGLGLRLIYFSYDVKMKEKGDIPEGYSVSREKKERFSLILESASTNQTSMYLCASSPSGRTTYNEQFFGPGTRLTVL.

CDR3 DNA sequence: TGCGCCAGCAGCTTGGTCGGAGCGGCAATTAATGAGCAGTTCTTC. It is translated as CASSLVGAAINEQFF. The V call is TRBV5-1, the J call TRBJ2-1; possible D gene TRBD2, 5 bases. V shed 0 bases and J shed 7 bases, with 14 bases lying between them. CDR1 SGHRS and CDR2 YFSETQ come from the germline V gene. The CDR3 totals 15 residues.